The sequence of this TCR beta chain was determined in a study of Ad26.COV2.S vaccination and SARS-CoV-2 variants. The treatment was: around 19 received Ad26.COV2.S at low or high dose, single or two shots; several received placebo; per-sample allocation not given. After the first vaccine or placebo injection, samples were drawn on day 63. Immunization relied on an Ad26 vector, which expressed Wuhan-strain SARS-CoV-2 spike. Produced via immunoSEQ multiplex PCR; TCRdb's table is partial and in-frame only. The table has 300,000 to 400,000 clones, around 87% seen once. This specimen was peripheral blood, taken in a trial of Ad26.COV2.S vaccine versus placebo. The receptor was isolated from a person between 18 and 65 years old who received the Ad26.COV2.S COVID-19 vaccine or a placebo.

CDR3 loop: CASSLSLGSPLHF. CDR3 nucleotides: TGCGCCAGCAGCTTGTCCCTCGGCTCACCCCTCCACTTT. The genes are TRBV5-1 and TRBJ1-6, with D unclear. Per germline, CDR1 SGHRS and CDR2 YFSETQ. Trimming removed 1 base from V and 10 bases from J, with 9 bases in between. The CDR3 sequence is 13 residues long.